A single sample gave rise to the 28 T cell receptor beta chains below, sequenced in a study of blood T cells in healthy people across ages. Through a sample-barcoded 5' primer and a J-beta primer mix, a second PCR was run for about 6 to 11 cycles. TCRdb used MiXCR to reprocess the 5' RACE reads, holding one entry per CDR3 protein. The data hold hundreds of thousands of distinct CDR3 sequences, with about 34% observed a single time. The sequenced material came from blood. The receptors originated from a man between 18 and 35 years old in good health.

This clonotype has at least ten counts. This chain connects TRBV15 to TRBJ1-5; 8 bases match TRBD1. Germline CDR1 LNHNV, CDR2 YYDKDF (reference sequence). V dropped 4 bases and J dropped 3; count of bases not matched to a gene: 2. CDR3 length equals 14 residues. The CDR3 region is CATSKGQVNQPQHF. As DNA, the CDR3 is TGTGCCACCAGCAAGGGACAGGTCAATCAGCCCCAGCATTTT.

This chain joins TRBV6-5 and TRBJ1-2; 8 positions agree with TRBD1. After removal of 4 bases from V and 4 bases from J, the junction contained 8 bases not matched to a gene. The germline V gene encodes CDR1 MNHEY and CDR2 SVGAGI. This CDR3 contains 15 residues. This CDR3 reads CASSCRQGLSYGYTF. As DNA, the CDR3 is TGTGCCAGCAGTTGTAGACAGGGGCTGTCCTATGGCTACACCTTC.

As regards this clonotype: Possible read error: a much larger clone is one base away. The V call is TRBV12-3 or TRBV12-4, the J call TRBJ2-3, with 7 bases fitting TRBD1. This CDR3 spans 15 amino acids. J was trimmed by 0 bases and V by 11 bases; bases with no gene match: 11. In nucleotides, the CDR3 is TGTGCCGGCGGCTCCGGGACAGTCAGCACAGATACGCAGTATTTT. Protein sequence: CAGGSGTVSTDTQYF.

V and J are TRBV12-3 or TRBV12-4 and TRBJ2-7; possibly TRBD1 or TRBD2 for D (6 bases each). CDR3 length: 12 residues. The V end was cut by 8 bases, the J end by 7 bases, with 15 bases between. The CDR3 loop reads CASEGGPREQYF. CDR3 bases: TGTGCCAGCGAGGGGGGCCCGAGGGAGCAGTACTTC.

About this clonotype itself: A much larger clonotype is one base distant, so this may be a read error. V is TRBV20-1 and J is TRBJ1-2; D possibly corresponds to TRBD1 (5 bases). This CDR3 spans 14 amino acids. In germline, CDR1 is DFQATT, CDR2 SNEGSKA (reference sequence). The V gene lost 3 bases and the J gene lost 5 bases, with 16 bases spanning the gap. The CDR3 region is CSAREGWGDYGYTF. In nucleotides, the CDR3 is TGCAGTGCTAGGGAGGGCTGGGGGGATTATGGCTACACCTTC.

On this clonotype: Possible read error: a much larger clone is one base away. The conserved phenylalanine or tryptophan normally closing the CDR3 is absent here, so this likely arose from a read error. V gene TRBV20-1 combines with J gene TRBJ1-5; D uncertain. This CDR3 region has 13 residues. Trimming removed 5 bases from V and 4 bases from J, with 12 bases in between. Germline CDR1 DFQATT, CDR2 SNEGSKA (reference sequence). CDR3 nucleotides: TGCAGTGCTCAAGGGTGGGTAAATCAGCCCCAGCATTTG. Translation gives CSAQGWVNQPQHL.

This clonotype occurred many times. The chain is built from TRBV29-1 and TRBJ2-3, with D tentatively TRBD2 (6 bases). This CDR3 region has 13 residues. The V and J ends lost 7 bases and 2 bases respectively, with 13 bases between them. Germline CDR1 reads SQVTM; CDR2 reads ANQGSEA. The CDR3 nucleotides are TGCAGCGCCGGACCGGGGGACACAGATACGCAGTATTTT. The encoded protein is CSAGPGDTDTQYF.

The chain uses TRBV7-2 and TRBJ2-1; 10 positions agree with TRBD2. The CDR3 has 16 residues. The ends lost 5 bases at V and 13 bases at J; junction bases unmatched: 17. Germline V gives CDR1 SGHTA, CDR2 FQGNSA. The CDR3 here is CASSKGLALGGETQFF. In nucleotides, the CDR3 is TGTGCCAGCAGCAAGGGACTAGCGTTGGGTGGAGAGACCCAGTTCTTC.

The chain is built from TRBV4-3 and TRBJ2-2; 10 bases agree with TRBD2. The CDR3 has 19 residues. Germline V gene data show CDR1 as LGHNA and CDR2 as YSLEER. With V trimmed by 0 bases and J by 4 bases, 11 bases remained unmatched. The CDR3 here is CASSQDRASGGPSTGELFF. For the CDR3, the DNA is TGCGCCAGCAGCCAAGATAGAGCTAGCGGGGGACCGAGCACCGGGGAGCTGTTTTTT.

V gene TRBV29-1 combines with J gene TRBJ2-3; TRBD2 agrees at 7 bases. The CDR3 loop spans 13 amino acids. The germline CDR1 and CDR2 sequences are SQVTM and ANQGSEA. V trimming: 5 bases; J trimming: 2 bases; junction bases outside the gene matches: 4. CDR3 coding DNA: TGCAGCGTTACCGGGACTAACACAGATACGCAGTATTTT. Protein: CSVTGTNTDTQYF.

The chain carries TRBV7-9 and TRBJ2-1; 7 bases fit TRBD2. This CDR3 spans 13 amino acids. CDR1 and CDR2 from the germline V gene are SEHNR and FQNEAQ (reference sequence). After removal of 4 bases from V and 6 bases from J, the junction contained 3 bases not matched to a gene. CDR3 residues: CASSSTGGNEQFF. The CDR3 DNA sequence: TGTGCCAGCAGCTCAACGGGGGGCAATGAGCAGTTCTTC.

In this sample, this clonotype turned up many times. The chain has TRBV10-3 and TRBJ2-7; 9 bases align to TRBD1. The CDR3 is made up of 16 amino acids. The germline gives CDR1 ENHRY, CDR2 SYGVKD. Trimming cost V 4 bases and J 7 bases; bases outside gene matches: 14. In DNA, the CDR3 is TGTGCCATCAGTGTATTGCCGGGACAGGGCAGGAGAGAGCAGTACTTC. The encoded protein is CAISVLPGQGRREQYF.

In its sample, this clonotype was seen a few times. The chain is built from TRBV20-1 and TRBJ2-1, with 15 bases aligning to TRBD2. CDR3 length: 14 amino acids. V lost 4 bases, J lost 7 bases, and 2 bases stayed unmatched. Germline values: CDR1 DFQATT, CDR2 SNEGSKA (reference sequence). CDR3 amino acids: CSATGLAGGNEQFF. The CDR3 DNA reads TGCAGTGCTACAGGACTAGCGGGGGGGAATGAGCAGTTCTTC.

On this clonotype itself: A single base separates this from a much larger clone, so it may be a read error. This chain joins TRBV6-2 or TRBV6-3 and TRBJ1-2; no definite D call. The CDR3 totals 12 residues. The germline V gene encodes CDR1 MNHEY and CDR2 SVGEGT. The V end lost 0 bases, the J end lost 8 bases, and 7 bases lay between the germline ends. Written as DNA, the CDR3 is TGTGCCAGCAGTTACTCACCTGGCGGCTACACCTTC. It yields the protein CASSYSPGGYTF.

This clonotype showed up just a few times. This chain joins TRBV5-4 and TRBJ2-3; possible D gene TRBD1, 6 bases. V was clipped by 6 bases and J by 4 bases, with 12 bases between them. The CDR3 spans 13 residues. Looked up from germline, CDR1 is SGHNT and CDR2 is YYREEE (reference sequence). The CDR3 sequence: CASKGGPSDTQYF. The CDR3 coding sequence is TGTGCCAGCAAAGGGGGTCCCTCAGATACGCAGTATTTT.

For the CDR3, the DNA is TGTGCCAGCAGCCAACCCCCTTTGCGGGGCATGAACACTGAAGCTTTCTTT. This codes for CASSQPPLRGMNTEAFF. The chain recombines TRBV14 with TRBJ1-1; weak D call: TRBD1 (5 bases). The V end lost 2 bases, the J end lost 0 bases, and 16 bases lay between the germline ends. Germline values: CDR1 SGHDN, CDR2 FVKESK. The length of the CDR3 is 17 residues.

This clonotype was observed a few times. J is TRBJ2-7 and V is TRBV6-2 or TRBV6-3; tentatively, D is TRBD1 or TRBD2 (5 bases each). Gene TRBJ2-5 matches the end of the DNA better, so the J call may be wrong. The CDR3 sequence is 17 residues long. Germline V gene sequence: CDR1 MNHEY, CDR2 SVGEGT. The CDR3 sequence: CASSWWIGVRGPETQYF. The CDR3 DNA sequence: TGTGCCAGCAGTTGGTGGATCGGGGTGAGGGGACCGGAGACCCAGTACTTC.

The genes are TRBV15 and TRBJ2-1; 8 bases match TRBD2. From germline, CDR1 is LNHNV and CDR2 YYDKDF (reference sequence). This CDR3 is built from 14 residues. The V and J ends lost 6 bases and 7 bases, in that order; junction bases with no gene match: 8. CDR3: CATRREAMGNEQFF. CDR3 nucleotide sequence: TGTGCCACCAGGCGGGAGGCCATGGGTAATGAGCAGTTCTTC.

The chain carries TRBV7-9 and TRBJ2-3; the D gene is possibly TRBD2 (6 bases). The ends were cut back, 4 bases at V and 2 bases at J, with 16 bases in the middle. Germline V gives CDR1 SEHNR, CDR2 FQNEAQ (reference sequence). This CDR3 region has 16 residues. The CDR3 nucleotides read TGTGCCAGCAGCTGGGCGCCTAGCGAACCCACAGATACGCAGTATTTT. It yields the protein CASSWAPSEPTDTQYF.

The table lists this clonotype with many counts. This rearrangement joins TRBV6-6 to TRBJ2-7, with 8 nucleotides matching TRBD1. The trim removed 5 bases at V and 0 bases at J, leaving 6 bases unmatched. The CDR3 contains 15 residues. Germline V gives CDR1 MNHNY, CDR2 SVGAGI (reference sequence). CDR3 DNA: TGTGCCAGCAGTCCGGGACAGGTCAGCTCCTACGAGCAGTACTTC. Its translation: CASSPGQVSSYEQYF.

This clonotype was observed a few times. The chain has TRBV5-6 and TRBJ2-1, with D unresolved. The germline V gene encodes CDR1 SGHDT and CDR2 YYEEEE. The ends were cut back, 0 bases at V and 7 bases at J, with 11 bases in the middle. There are 14 residues in the CDR3. CDR3 nucleotides: TGTGCCAGCAGCTTGGGTCCCCCGGAAAATGAGCAGTTCTTC. Amino acid sequence: CASSLGPPENEQFF. Full variable domain (outside the CDR3, taken from reference TRBV5-6 and TRBJ2-1): DAGVTQSPTHLIKTRGQQVTLRCSPKSGHDTVSWYQQALGQGPQFIFQYYEEEERQRGNFPDRFSGHQFPNYSSELNVNALLLGDSALYLCASSLGPPENEQFFGPGTRLTVL.

The table lists this clonotype with a few counts. The chain employs TRBV6-2 or TRBV6-3 and TRBJ1-2; TRBD1 matches 9 bases. The germline V gene has CDR1 MNHEY and CDR2 SVGEGT. This CDR3 has 15 residues. V was pared by 4 bases and J by 2 bases, with 5 bases of the junction left unmatched. The CDR3 here is CASSSIGTGNYGYTF. The CDR3 nucleotides read TGTGCCAGCAGTTCCATCGGGACAGGGAACTATGGCTACACCTTC.

This clonotype was counted a single time. As the CDR3 is not closed by the conserved phenylalanine or tryptophan, this likely results from a read error. The chain combines TRBV10-3 with TRBJ1-2; D is ambiguous. The CDR3 is made up of 16 amino acids. Germline-derived CDR1 and CDR2 are ENHRY and SYGVKD. The V and J ends lost 0 bases and 0 bases respectively, with 11 bases between them. The CDR3 nucleotides are TGTGCCATCAGTGAGTCGATGGGAGGCCCTAACTATGGCTACACCATC. Protein sequence: CAISESMGGPNYGYTI.

The gene calls are TRBV25-1 and TRBJ1-2; the D is unclear. Germline CDR1 and CDR2: MGHDK and SYGVNS. The CDR3 totals 13 residues. V dropped 5 bases and J dropped 5 bases, with 12 bases sitting between them. CDR3 DNA: TGTGCCAGCAGTCCCTCGGACGAGTATGGCTACACCTTC. This codes for CASSPSDEYGYTF.

This chain links TRBV2 with TRBJ2-5, with 11 bases lining up with TRBD2. The J call may be in error: the DNA end matches TRBJ2-7 better. The CDR3 has 13 residues. Germline assignment: CDR1 SNHLY and CDR2 FYNNEI. Written as DNA, the CDR3 is TGTGCCAGCGTAACTAGCGGGAGCGGCGAGCAGTACTTC. Translated: CASVTSGSGEQYF.

The chain employs TRBV7-2 and TRBJ2-7, with unresolved D. V dropped 3 bases and J dropped 6 bases, with 18 bases sitting between them. CDR1 is SGHTA, CDR2 FQGNSA, per germline. The CDR3 extends over 15 amino acids. CDR3 nucleotide sequence: TGTGCCAGCAGCTTCGGAACATACAAGACCTGCGAGCAGTACTTC. Its translation is CASSFGTYKTCEQYF.

This clonotype has a handful of counts. V is TRBV7-2 and J is TRBJ1-2; no firm D call. The CDR3 contains 13 residues. Germline V CDR1 and CDR2: SGHTA, FQGNSA. V lost 1 base and J 4 bases, leaving 7 bases between the germline ends. CDR3 in amino acids: CASSLGTLYGYTF. In DNA, the CDR3 is TGTGCCAGCAGCTTAGGGACCCTCTATGGCTACACCTTC.

The chain links TRBV18 to TRBJ1-2; the D gene is possibly TRBD1 (6 bases). Trimming left V 8 bases short and J 10 bases short, with 20 bases between. In germline, CDR1 is KGHSH, CDR2 LQKENI. This CDR3 has 13 residues. CDR3 nucleotides: TGTGCCAGCGCACTGGGGAATGACAGGTTCTACACCTTC. It is translated as CASALGNDRFYTF.